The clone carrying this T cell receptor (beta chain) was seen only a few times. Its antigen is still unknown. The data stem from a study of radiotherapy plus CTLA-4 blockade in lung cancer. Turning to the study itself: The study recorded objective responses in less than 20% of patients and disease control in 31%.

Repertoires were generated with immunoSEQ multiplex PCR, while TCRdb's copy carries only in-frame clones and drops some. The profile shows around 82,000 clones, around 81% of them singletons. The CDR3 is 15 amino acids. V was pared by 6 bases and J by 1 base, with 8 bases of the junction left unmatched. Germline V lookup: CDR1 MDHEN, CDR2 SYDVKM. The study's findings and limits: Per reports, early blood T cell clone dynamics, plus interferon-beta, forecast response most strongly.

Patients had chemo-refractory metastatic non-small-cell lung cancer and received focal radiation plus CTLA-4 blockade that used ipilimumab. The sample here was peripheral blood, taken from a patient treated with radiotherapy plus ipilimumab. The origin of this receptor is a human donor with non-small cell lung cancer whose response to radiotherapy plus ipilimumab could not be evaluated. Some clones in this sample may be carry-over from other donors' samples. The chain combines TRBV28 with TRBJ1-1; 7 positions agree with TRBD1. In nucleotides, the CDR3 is TGTGCCAGCAGGACTCACAGGGGACGGAACACTGAAGCTTTCTTT. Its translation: CASRTHRGRNTEAFF.